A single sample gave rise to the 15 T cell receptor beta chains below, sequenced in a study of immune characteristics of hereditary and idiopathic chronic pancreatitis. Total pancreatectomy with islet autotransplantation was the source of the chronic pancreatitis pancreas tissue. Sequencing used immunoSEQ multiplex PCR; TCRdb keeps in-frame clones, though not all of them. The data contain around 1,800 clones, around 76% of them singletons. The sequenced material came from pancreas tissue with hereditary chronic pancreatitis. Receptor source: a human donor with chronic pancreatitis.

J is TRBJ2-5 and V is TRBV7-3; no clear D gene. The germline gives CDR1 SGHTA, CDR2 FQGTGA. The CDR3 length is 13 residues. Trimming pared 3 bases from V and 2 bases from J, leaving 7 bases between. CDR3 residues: CASSFGPQETQYF. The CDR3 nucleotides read TGTGCCAGCAGCTTCGGCCCTCAAGAGACCCAGTACTTC.

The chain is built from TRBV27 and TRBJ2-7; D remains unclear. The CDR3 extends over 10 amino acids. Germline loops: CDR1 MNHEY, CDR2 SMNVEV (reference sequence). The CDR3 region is CPGRSYEQYF. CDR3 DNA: TGTCCCGGGCGGTCCTACGAGCAGTACTTC.

CDR3 sequence: CASSESVYGYTF. In nucleotides, the CDR3 is TGTGCCAGCAGTGAGAGCGTCTATGGCTACACCTTC. This chain links TRBV6-1 with TRBJ1-2; D not certain. V was trimmed by 3 bases and J by 4 bases, leaving 6 bases between them. CDR1 is MNHNS and CDR2 is SASEGT in the germline V gene. This CDR3 has 12 amino acids.

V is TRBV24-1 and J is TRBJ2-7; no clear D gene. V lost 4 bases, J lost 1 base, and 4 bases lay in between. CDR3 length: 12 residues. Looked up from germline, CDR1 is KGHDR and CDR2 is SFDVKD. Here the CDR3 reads CATSEGSYEQYF. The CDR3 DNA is TGTGCCACCAGTGAAGGGTCCTACGAGCAGTACTTC.

In DNA form, the CDR3 reads TGTGCCAGCAGTAGCGGAGGAGCCAAAAACATTCAGTACTTC. Translating it yields CASSSGGAKNIQYF. The J gene is TRBJ2-4, the V gene TRBV28; D perhaps matches TRBD2 (5 bases). From germline, CDR1 is MDHEN and CDR2 SYDVKM. The V gene lost 5 bases and the J gene lost 0 bases, with 8 bases spanning the gap. The CDR3 loop spans 14 amino acids.

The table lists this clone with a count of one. CDR3 sequence reads: CASSQDHSSYNSPLHF. In DNA form, the CDR3 reads TGCGCCAGCAGCCAAGATCACAGCTCCTATAATTCACCCCTCCACTTT. The V and J genes are TRBV4-3 and TRBJ1-6; D not resolved. CDR3 size: 16 residues. With 0 bases removed from V and 0 bases from J, the gap between germline ends came to 6 bases. The germline gives CDR1 LGHNA, CDR2 YSLEER.

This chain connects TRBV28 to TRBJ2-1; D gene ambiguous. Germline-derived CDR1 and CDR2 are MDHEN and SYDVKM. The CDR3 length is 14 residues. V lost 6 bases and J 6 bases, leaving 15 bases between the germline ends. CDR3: CASRTASAGNEQFF. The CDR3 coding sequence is TGTGCCAGCAGAACCGCGAGCGCCGGCAATGAGCAGTTCTTC.

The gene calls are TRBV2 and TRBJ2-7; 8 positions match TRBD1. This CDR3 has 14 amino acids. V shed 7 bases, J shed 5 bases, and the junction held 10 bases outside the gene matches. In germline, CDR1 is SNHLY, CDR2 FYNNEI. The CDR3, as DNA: TGTGCCAGCAATTTTGGCCAGGGGGCGCACGAGCAGTACTTC. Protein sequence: CASNFGQGAHEQYF.

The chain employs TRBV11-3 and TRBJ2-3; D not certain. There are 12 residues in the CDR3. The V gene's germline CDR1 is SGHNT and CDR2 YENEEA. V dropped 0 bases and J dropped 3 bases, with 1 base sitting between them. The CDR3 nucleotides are TGTGCCAGCAGCTTAGATACAGATACGCAGTATTTT. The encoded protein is CASSLDTDTQYF.

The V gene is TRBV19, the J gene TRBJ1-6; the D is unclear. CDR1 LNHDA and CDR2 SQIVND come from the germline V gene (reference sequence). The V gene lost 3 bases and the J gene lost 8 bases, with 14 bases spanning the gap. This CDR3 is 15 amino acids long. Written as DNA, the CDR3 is TGTGCCAGTAGTATGATGTGGCCACATTATTCACCCCTCCACTTT. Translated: CASSMMWPHYSPLHF.

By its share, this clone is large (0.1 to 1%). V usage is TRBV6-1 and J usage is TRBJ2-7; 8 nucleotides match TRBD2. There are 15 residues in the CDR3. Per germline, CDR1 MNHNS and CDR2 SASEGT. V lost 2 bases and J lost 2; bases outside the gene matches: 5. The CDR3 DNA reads TGTGCCAGCAGTGAAATCGGGGGGGGGCCCTACGAGCAGTACTTC. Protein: CASSEIGGGPYEQYF.

Written as DNA, the CDR3 is TGTGCCTGGAGTGCCCTTGGGGGCTATAATTCACCCCTCCACTTT. This gives the protein CAWSALGGYNSPLHF. The gene calls are TRBV30 and TRBJ1-6, with a weak D call TRBD1 (5 bases). The CDR3 spans 15 residues. Germline V gene lookup returns CDR1 GTSNPN and CDR2 SVGIG (reference sequence). Trimming removed 1 base at V and 3 bases at J, with 10 bases between. Full variable domain (missing parts from reference TRBV30 and TRBJ1-6): SQTIHQWPATLVQPVGSPLSLECTVEGTSNPNLYWYRQAAGRGLQLLFYSVGIGQISSEVPQNLSASRPQDRQFILSSKKLLLSDSGFYLCAWSALGGYNSPLHFGNGTRLTVT.

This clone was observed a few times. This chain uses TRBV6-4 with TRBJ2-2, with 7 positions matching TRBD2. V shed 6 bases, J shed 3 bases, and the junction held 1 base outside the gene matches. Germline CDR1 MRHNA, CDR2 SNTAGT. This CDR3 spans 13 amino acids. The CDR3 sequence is CASRLADTGELFF. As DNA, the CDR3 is TGTGCCAGCAGGCTAGCGGACACCGGGGAGCTGTTTTTT.

In DNA, the CDR3 is TGTGCCATCGGGCCGGGACAGGGAGTCAATGAGCAGTTCTTC. Translated: CAIGPGQGVNEQFF. The genes are TRBV19 and TRBJ2-1; 9 bases agree with TRBD1. This CDR3 region has 14 residues. Losses at the gene ends were 10 bases for V and 6 bases for J; bases not matched to a gene: 10. Germline CDR1 reads LNHDA; CDR2 reads SQIVND (reference sequence).

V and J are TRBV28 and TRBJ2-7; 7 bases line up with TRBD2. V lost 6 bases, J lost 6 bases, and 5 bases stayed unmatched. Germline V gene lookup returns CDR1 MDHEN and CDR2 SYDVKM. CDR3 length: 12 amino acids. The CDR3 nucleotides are TGTGCCAGCAGCGCATCGGGGGGCGAGCAGTACTTC. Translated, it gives CASSASGGEQYF.